This record looks at one TCR beta chain sequence and its context. Its antigen is unidentified. Together with a sample-barcoded 5' primer, a J-beta primer mix was included in a second PCR lasting about 7 to 11 cycles. TCRdb reprocessed the 5' RACE reads with MiXCR, giving one entry per CDR3 protein. The profile covers 1.5 million or so distinct CDR3 sequences, with 35% to 45% appearing a single time and around 8% taken by the ten largest. Looked up from germline, CDR1 is SQVTM and CDR2 is ANQGSEA. V lost 6 bases, J lost 3 bases, and 20 bases lay in between. The CDR3 is 16 residues long. The draw of peripheral blood yielded roughly 9.1 milliliters from each donor. Per individual sample, total RNA of at least 6 micrograms was extracted. This sample is part of a study of blood T cells in healthy people across ages. Findings and caveats of the study: In these data, TCR beta diversity tracked strongly with naive T cell percentage. Per million T cells, TCR beta diversity dropped roughly linearly as age increased.

The chain recombines TRBV29-1 with TRBJ2-2; D may be TRBD1 or TRBD2 (5 bases each). The material sequenced was blood. This TCR was sampled from a woman aged 18-35 years in good health. CDR3 amino acids: CSVGLRGAHHTGELFF. CDR3 nucleotide sequence: TGCAGCGTAGGACTGAGAGGGGCTCACCACACCGGGGAGCTGTTTTTT.